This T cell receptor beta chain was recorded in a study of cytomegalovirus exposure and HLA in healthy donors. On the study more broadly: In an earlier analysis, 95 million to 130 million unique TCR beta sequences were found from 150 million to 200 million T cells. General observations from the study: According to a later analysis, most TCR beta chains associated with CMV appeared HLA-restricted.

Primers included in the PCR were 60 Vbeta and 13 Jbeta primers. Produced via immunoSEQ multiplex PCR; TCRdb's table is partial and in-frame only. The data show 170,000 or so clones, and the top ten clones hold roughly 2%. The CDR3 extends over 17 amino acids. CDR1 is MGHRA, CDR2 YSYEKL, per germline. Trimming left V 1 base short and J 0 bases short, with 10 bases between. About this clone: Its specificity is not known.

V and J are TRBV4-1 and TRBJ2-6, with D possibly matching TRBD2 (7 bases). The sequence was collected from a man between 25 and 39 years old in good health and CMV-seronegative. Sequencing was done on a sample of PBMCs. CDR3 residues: CASSQGGGYSGANVLTF. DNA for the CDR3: TGCGCCAGCAGCCAAGGCGGGGGCTACTCTGGGGCCAACGTCCTGACTTTC.